Included here is one T cell receptor (beta chain) sequence, with context. Its target is not known. This sample is part of a study of cytomegalovirus exposure and HLA in healthy donors. Study outcomes and limitations: Presence/absence analyses assumed roughly uniform sequencing depth across donors, which may not hold. The study had only CMV serostatus as immune exposure information.

The PCR made use of 60 Vbeta and 13 Jbeta primers. Some clones are missing from TCRdb's copy, which holds only in-frame ones; the method was immunoSEQ multiplex PCR. This table has about 190,000 clones, 75% to 90% appearing once. Trimming removed 0 bases from V and 4 bases from J, with 4 bases in between. The CDR3 totals 13 residues. Looked up from germline, CDR1 is ENHRY and CDR2 is SYGVKD. The sample taken for sequencing was PBMCs. The chain joins TRBV10-3 to TRBJ1-5; D is ambiguous. This sequence originates from a boy aged 5-17 years in good health and CMV-seronegative. CDR3 nucleotide sequence: TGTGCCATCAGTGAGTCCCAGAATCAGCCCCAGCATTTT. Translation: CAISESQNQPQHF.